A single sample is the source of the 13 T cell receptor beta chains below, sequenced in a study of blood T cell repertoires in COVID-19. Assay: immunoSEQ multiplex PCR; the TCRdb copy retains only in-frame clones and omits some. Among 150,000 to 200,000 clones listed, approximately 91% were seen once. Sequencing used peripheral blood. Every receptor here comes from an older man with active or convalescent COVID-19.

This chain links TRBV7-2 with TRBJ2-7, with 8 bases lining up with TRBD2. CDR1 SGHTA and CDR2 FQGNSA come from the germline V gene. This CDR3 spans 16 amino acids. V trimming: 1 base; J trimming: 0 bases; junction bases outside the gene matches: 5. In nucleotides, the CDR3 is TGTGCCAGCAGCTTAGGAGTCGGGAGGGTCTCCTACGAGCAGTACTTC. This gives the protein CASSLGVGRVSYEQYF.

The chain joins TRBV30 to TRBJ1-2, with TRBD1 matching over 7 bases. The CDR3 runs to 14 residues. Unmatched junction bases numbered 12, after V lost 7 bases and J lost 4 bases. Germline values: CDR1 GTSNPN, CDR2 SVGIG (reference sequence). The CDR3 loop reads CASESLDRSYGYTF. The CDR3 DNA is TGTGCCTCGGAGTCCCTGGACAGGTCCTATGGCTACACCTTC. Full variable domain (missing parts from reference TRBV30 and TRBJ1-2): SQTIHQWPATLVQPVGSPLSLECTVEGTSNPNLYWYRQAAGRGLQLLFYSVGIGQISSEVPQNLSASRPQDRQFILSSKKLLLSDSGFYLCASESLDRSYGYTFGSGTRLTVV.

The CDR3 loop reads CASSLGQRASTDTQYF. Written as DNA, the CDR3 is TGTGCCAGCAGCTTAGGGCAGCGGGCGAGCACAGATACGCAGTATTTT. The chain has TRBV7-2 and TRBJ2-3; D might be TRBD2 (6 bases). V gave up 1 base and J gave up 0 bases, with 11 bases separating them. Germline values: CDR1 SGHTA, CDR2 FQGNSA. The length of the CDR3 is 16 residues.

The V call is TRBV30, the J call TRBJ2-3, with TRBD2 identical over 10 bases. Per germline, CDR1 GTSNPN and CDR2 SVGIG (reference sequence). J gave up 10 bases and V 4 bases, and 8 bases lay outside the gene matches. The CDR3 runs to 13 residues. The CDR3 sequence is CAWTAGGGRAQYF. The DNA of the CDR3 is TGTGCCTGGACAGCGGGGGGGGGTCGTGCGCAGTATTTT.

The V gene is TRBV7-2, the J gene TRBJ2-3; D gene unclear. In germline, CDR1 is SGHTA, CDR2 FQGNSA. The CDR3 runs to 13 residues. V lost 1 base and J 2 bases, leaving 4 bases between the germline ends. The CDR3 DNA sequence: TGTGCCAGCAGCTTAGGGCACACAGATACGCAGTATTTT. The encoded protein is CASSLGHTDTQYF.

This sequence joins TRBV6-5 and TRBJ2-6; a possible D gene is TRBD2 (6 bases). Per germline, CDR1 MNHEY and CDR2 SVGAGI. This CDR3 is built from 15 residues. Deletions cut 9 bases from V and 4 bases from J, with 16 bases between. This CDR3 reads CASHDPGEGANVLTF. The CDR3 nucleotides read TGTGCCAGTCATGACCCGGGGGAAGGGGCCAACGTCCTGACTTTC.

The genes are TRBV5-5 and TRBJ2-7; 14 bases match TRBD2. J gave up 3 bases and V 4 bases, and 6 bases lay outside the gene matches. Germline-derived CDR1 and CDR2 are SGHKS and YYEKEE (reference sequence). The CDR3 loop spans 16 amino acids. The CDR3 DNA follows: TGTGCCAGCAGCAAGGGACTAGCGGGGGCCGACTACGAGCAGTACTTC. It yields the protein CASSKGLAGADYEQYF.

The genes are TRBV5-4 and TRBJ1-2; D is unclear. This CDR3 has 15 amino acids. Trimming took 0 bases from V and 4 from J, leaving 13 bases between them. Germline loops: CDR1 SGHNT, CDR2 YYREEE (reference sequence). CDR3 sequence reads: CASSLVGDRGYGYTF. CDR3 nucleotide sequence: TGTGCCAGCAGCTTGGTTGGGGATCGGGGCTATGGCTACACCTTC.

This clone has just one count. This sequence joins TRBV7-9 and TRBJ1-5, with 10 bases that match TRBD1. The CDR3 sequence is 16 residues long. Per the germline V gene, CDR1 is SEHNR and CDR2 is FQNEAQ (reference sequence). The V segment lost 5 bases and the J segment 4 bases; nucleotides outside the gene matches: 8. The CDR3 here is CASSSGTGDWNQPQHF. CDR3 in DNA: TGTGCCAGCAGCAGCGGGACAGGGGATTGGAATCAGCCCCAGCATTTT. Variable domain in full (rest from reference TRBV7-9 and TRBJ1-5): DTGVSQNPRHKITKRGQNVTFRCDPISEHNRLYWYRQTLGQGPEFLTYFQNEAQLEKSRLLSDRFSAERPKGSFSTLEIQRTEQGDSAMYLCASSSGTGDWNQPQHFGDGTRLSIL.

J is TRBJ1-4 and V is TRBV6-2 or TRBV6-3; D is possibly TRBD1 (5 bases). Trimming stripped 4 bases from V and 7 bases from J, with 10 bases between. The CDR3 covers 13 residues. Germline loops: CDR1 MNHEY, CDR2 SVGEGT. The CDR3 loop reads CASSFQGGEKLFF. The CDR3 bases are TGTGCCAGCAGTTTCCAGGGAGGTGAAAAACTGTTTTTT.

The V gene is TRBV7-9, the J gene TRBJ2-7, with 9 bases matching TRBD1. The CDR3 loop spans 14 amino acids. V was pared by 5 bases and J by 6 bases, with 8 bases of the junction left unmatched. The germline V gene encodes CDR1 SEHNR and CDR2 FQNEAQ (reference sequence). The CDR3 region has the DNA TGTGCCAGCAGCGCGGGACAGGGTATTCTCGAGCAGTACTTC. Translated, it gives CASSAGQGILEQYF.

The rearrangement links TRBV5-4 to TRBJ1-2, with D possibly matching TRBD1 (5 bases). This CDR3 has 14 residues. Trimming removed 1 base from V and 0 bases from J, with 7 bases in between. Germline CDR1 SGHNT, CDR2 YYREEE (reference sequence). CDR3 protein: CASSLRGSNYGYTF. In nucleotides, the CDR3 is TGTGCCAGCAGCTTGCGGGGGTCTAACTATGGCTACACCTTC.

The CDR3 nucleotides read TGTGCCAGCAGCCGCCCCCAGGGCTACGAGCAGTACTTC. Translating it yields CASSRPQGYEQYF. The chain is built from TRBV11-2 and TRBJ2-7; D is possibly TRBD1 (5 bases). V was clipped by 5 bases and J by 3 bases, with 11 bases between them. Germline V gene lookup returns CDR1 SGHAT and CDR2 FQNNGV. CDR3 size: 13 residues.